Presented here are 22 T cell receptor beta chains from one specimen sequenced in a study of early T cells in non-severe SARS-CoV-2 infection. TCRdb reprocessed the 5' RACE reads with MiXCR, giving one entry per CDR3 protein. Counted here are 65,000 to 95,000 distinct CDR3 sequences, 13% to 15% occurring once; the ten biggest clones make up around 9.9%. Sample: whole blood. These receptors all come from an adult who was a healthcare worker with PCR-confirmed SARS-CoV-2 infection or an uninfected control (not recorded which).

About this clonotype: The germline gene is not matched at one end of the junction; a read error may be the cause. The chain carries TRBV11-2 and TRBJ2-7, with D perhaps matching TRBD1 (5 bases). In germline, CDR1 is SGHAT, CDR2 FQNNGV. CDR3 length equals 13 residues. The CDR3 protein is CASSLDPPGLRLF. The CDR3 nucleotides are TGTGCCAGCAGCTTAGACCCCCCAGGGTTGAGACTTTTC.

This clonotype was seen at least ten times. The chain joins TRBV11-2 to TRBJ2-5; D assignment may be TRBD1 or TRBD2 (5 bases each). The length of the CDR3 is 15 residues. Germline V gene data show CDR1 as SGHAT and CDR2 as FQNNGV. V dropped 5 bases and J dropped 5 bases, with 18 bases sitting between them. The CDR3: CASSISARDLETQYF. As DNA, the CDR3 is TGTGCCAGCAGCATCAGCGCCCGGGACCTGGAGACCCAGTACTTC.

The chain uses TRBV6-2 or TRBV6-3 and TRBJ2-3; D gene uncertain. The V gene lost 11 bases and the J gene lost 0 bases, with 6 bases spanning the gap. The CDR3 consists of 11 residues. CDR1 and CDR2 (germline): MNHEY, SVGEGT. The CDR3 loop is CACRSTDTQYF. CDR3 coding DNA: TGTGCCTGCCGTAGCACAGATACGCAGTATTTT.

V gene TRBV5-1 combines with J gene TRBJ1-5; D remains unclear. V was pared by 2 bases and J by 0 bases, with 3 bases between. The CDR3 is 13 amino acids. CDR1 is SGHRS and CDR2 is YFSETQ in the germline V gene. This CDR3 is CASSLNSNQPQHF. The CDR3 bases are TGCGCCAGCAGCTTAAATAGCAATCAGCCCCAGCATTTT.

This clonotype was seen a handful of times. CDR3 in amino acids: CASSMTGPTYEQYF. For the CDR3, the DNA is TGTGCCAGCAGCATGACAGGCCCCACCTACGAGCAGTACTTC. V gene TRBV11-2 combines with J gene TRBJ2-7, with a possible D match to TRBD1 (6 bases). Trimming took off 5 bases at V and 2 bases at J, with 13 bases between the two ends. Germline CDR1 is SGHAT and CDR2 is FQNNGV. The CDR3 has 14 residues.

This clonotype was detected ten times or more. The rearrangement joins TRBV10-3 to TRBJ2-2, with no clear D. V was clipped by 0 bases and J by 5 bases, with 16 bases between them. CDR1 ENHRY and CDR2 SYGVKD come from the germline V gene. The length of the CDR3 is 17 residues. The CDR3 DNA is TGTGCCATCAGTGAGTCGCAGTTAGCTAGTGGAACCGGGGAGCTGTTTTTT. This codes for CAISESQLASGTGELFF.

This clonotype was seen a handful of times. The chain carries TRBV29-1 and TRBJ2-7, with D uncertain. The CDR3 extends over 11 amino acids. Germline V CDR1 and CDR2: SQVTM, ANQGSEA. V lost 6 bases and J 1 base, leaving 7 bases between the germline ends. CDR3 loop: CSVQSSYEQYF. CDR3 bases: TGCAGCGTGCAGTCTTCCTACGAGCAGTACTTC.

The chain combines TRBV14 with TRBJ2-3; 10 bases match TRBD2. The CDR3 has 17 residues. Germline V CDR1 and CDR2: SGHDN, FVKESK. V lost 3 bases, J lost 2 bases, and 8 bases stayed unmatched. The CDR3 sequence: CASSQGRLAGVTDTQYF. CDR3 nucleotide sequence: TGTGCCAGCAGCCAGGGGCGACTAGCGGGTGTCACAGATACGCAGTATTTT.

In its sample, this clonotype was seen a few times. The chain carries TRBV5-4 and TRBJ1-2, with D perhaps matching TRBD1 (5 bases). Looked up from germline, CDR1 is SGHNT and CDR2 is YYREEE (reference sequence). The CDR3 covers 13 residues. The V end lost 0 bases, the J end lost 2 bases, and 5 bases lay between the germline ends. CDR3 amino acids: CASSLGQNYGYTF. The CDR3 DNA is TGTGCCAGCAGCTTGGGACAGAACTATGGCTACACCTTC.

This clonotype was counted at least ten times. The chain is built from TRBV28 and TRBJ2-1, with TRBD1 matching 11 bases. CDR1 is MDHEN and CDR2 is SYDVKM in the germline V gene. The junction had 1 base not matched to a gene; V was cut back by 4 bases and J by 8 bases. The CDR3 contains 13 residues. The CDR3 sequence is CASSWTGGDEQFF. The DNA of the CDR3 is TGTGCCAGCAGTTGGACAGGGGGCGATGAGCAGTTCTTC.

The V call is TRBV6-5, the J call TRBJ1-3, with 7 nucleotides matching TRBD1. This CDR3 contains 15 residues. Germline CDR1 and CDR2: MNHEY and SVGAGI. J lost 3 bases, V lost 6 bases, and 8 bases had no gene match. The CDR3, as DNA: TGTGCCAGCAGCAGAGGGGGCGATGGTGGAAACACCATATATTTT. Translation gives CASSRGGDGGNTIYF.

This clonotype has a handful of counts. This chain joins TRBV7-2 and TRBJ2-3, with 8 nucleotides matching TRBD1. With V trimmed by 3 bases and J by 3 bases, 2 bases remained unmatched. Germline V gives CDR1 SGHTA, CDR2 FQGNSA. The CDR3 runs 14 residues. DNA for the CDR3: TGTGCCAGCAGCTTTTACAGGGGGACAGATACGCAGTATTTT. It codes for CASSFYRGTDTQYF.

The chain recombines TRBV7-9 with TRBJ1-2, with TRBD1 identical over 9 bases. CDR1 is SEHNR and CDR2 is FQNEAQ in the germline V gene (reference sequence). CDR3 length: 15 residues. V dropped 5 bases and J dropped 1; count of bases not matched to a gene: 5. The CDR3 DNA follows: TGTGCCAGCAGCCCCTGGACAGGGGATAACTATGGCTACACCTTC. Translated, it gives CASSPWTGDNYGYTF. The complete variable domain, with remaining parts taken from reference TRBV7-9 and TRBJ1-2, reads DTGVSQNPRHKITKRGQNVTFRCDPISEHNRLYWYRQTLGQGPEFLTYFQNEAQLEKSRLLSDRFSAERPKGSFSTLEIQRTEQGDSAMYLCASSPWTGDNYGYTFGSGTRLTVV.

CDR3 DNA: TGCAGTGCCCACAGGACAGATACGCAGTATTTT. This translates into CSAHRTDTQYF. The genes are TRBV20-1 and TRBJ2-3; D may be TRBD1 (5 bases). The CDR3 loop spans 11 amino acids. The V gene lost 6 bases and the J gene lost 3 bases, with 7 bases spanning the gap. The germline V gene encodes CDR1 DFQATT and CDR2 SNEGSKA (reference sequence).

This clonotype was counted ten times or more. The V and J genes are TRBV7-9 and TRBJ1-2; no reliable D call. Trimming removed 5 bases from V and 8 bases from J, with 18 bases in between. Germline lookup yields CDR1 SEHNR and CDR2 FQNEAQ (reference sequence). The CDR3 is 14 amino acids. The CDR3 bases are TGTGCCAGCAGCCTTCTGGGCCCTAGTGGGGGCTACACCTTC. The encoded protein is CASSLLGPSGGYTF.

This chain uses TRBV27 with TRBJ1-6, with 9 bases matching TRBD1. From germline, CDR1 is MNHEY and CDR2 SMNVEV (reference sequence). Trimming removed 6 bases from V and 8 bases from J; junction bases left unmatched: 5. The CDR3 sequence is 14 residues long. CDR3 amino acids: CASRSGTGHSPLHF. The DNA for the CDR3 is TGTGCCAGCAGGTCCGGGACAGGGCATTCACCCCTCCACTTT.

In its sample, this clonotype was seen a few times. The gene calls are TRBV29-1 and TRBJ2-1; 11 positions match TRBD2. V was clipped by 3 bases and J by 7 bases; unmatched bases: 14. In germline, CDR1 is SQVTM, CDR2 ANQGSEA. This CDR3 is built from 17 residues. CDR3: CSVDLAGGQRDWNEQFF. The CDR3 DNA sequence: TGCAGCGTTGACTTAGCGGGGGGGCAGAGGGATTGGAATGAGCAGTTCTTC.

The chain combines TRBV6-4 with TRBJ2-3; D gene uncertain. Trimming left V 4 bases short and J 0 bases short, with 11 bases between. This CDR3 has 15 amino acids. Germline V gene sequence: CDR1 MRHNA, CDR2 SNTAGT. CDR3 in DNA: TGTGCCAGCAGTGCTCTGGGTGCTAGCACAGATACGCAGTATTTT. Protein: CASSALGASTDTQYF.

V usage is TRBV27 and J usage is TRBJ2-7; 8 bases are a match to TRBD1. The germline CDR1 and CDR2 sequences are MNHEY and SMNVEV (reference sequence). V lost 6 bases and J lost 0; bases outside the gene matches: 10. This CDR3 has 16 residues. The CDR3 DNA is TGTGCCAGCAGAGAGATAGGACAGGGACCCTCCTACGAGCAGTACTTC. This encodes CASREIGQGPSYEQYF.

There are a few counts of this clonotype. The chain employs TRBV6-6 and TRBJ1-2, with D possibly being TRBD1 (6 bases). Per germline, CDR1 MNHNY and CDR2 SVGAGI (reference sequence). The CDR3 is 14 amino acids. V was cut by 6 bases and J by 0 bases, with 11 bases left in between. The CDR3 here is CASSRQDPNYGYTF. CDR3 nucleotides: TGTGCCAGCAGCCGACAGGACCCTAACTATGGCTACACCTTC.

This clonotype was counted a few times. The rearrangement joins TRBV7-2 to TRBJ2-7; D possibly corresponds to TRBD1 (5 bases). The V and J ends lost 4 bases and 2 bases respectively, with 9 bases between them. In germline, CDR1 is SGHTA, CDR2 FQGNSA. This CDR3 has 13 amino acids. The CDR3 sequence: CASSSEGAYEQYF. In DNA, the CDR3 is TGTGCCAGCAGCTCCGAAGGGGCCTACGAGCAGTACTTC.

About this clonotype: A junction end diverges from the germline sequence, so it may reflect a read error. V is TRBV20-1 and J is TRBJ2-4; 10 bases map to TRBD2. The CDR3 has 12 amino acids. Germline CDR1 DFQATT, CDR2 SNEGSKA (reference sequence). CDR3 sequence reads: CSALDSGGALSF. The CDR3, as DNA: TGCAGTGCTTTAGACAGCGGGGGGGCCCTGTCCTTC.